The sequence of this TCR beta chain was determined in a study of blood T cell repertoires in COVID-19. There are 13 residues in the CDR3. The V segment lost 6 bases and the J segment 9 bases; nucleotides outside the gene matches: 7. Germline loops: CDR1 SGHTA, CDR2 FQGTGA. Sequenced by immunoSEQ multiplex PCR; TCRdb stores in-frame clones only, minus some. The table has approximately 36,000 clones, 80% to 90% seen once. This TCR derives from a human donor in a cohort sampled during active or convalescent COVID-19. The donor label of this sample is uncertain. The source material was peripheral blood. The genes are TRBV7-3 and TRBJ2-1; 8 bases are a match to TRBD2. CDR3 coding DNA: TGTGCCAGCAGTAAAGCGGGAGCCAGTGAGCAGTTCTTC. Protein sequence: CASSKAGASEQFF. Based on the CDR3 plus reference TRBV7-3 and TRBJ2-1, the full variable domain is GAGVSQTPSNKVTEKGKYVELRCDPISGHTALYWYRQSLGQGPEFLIYFQGTGAADDSGLPNDRFFAVRPEGSVSTLKIQRTERGDSAVYLCASSKAGASEQFFGPGTRLTVL.